The rows below give T cell receptor beta chains drawn from one sample of a study of blood T cells in healthy people across ages. TCRdb ran MiXCR on the 5' RACE reads and lists one entry per CDR3 protein. The sample yields roughly 1.9 million distinct CDR3 sequences, 30% to 40% seen once. Sequenced input: blood. All receptors derive from a human donor in good health. Each CDR3 is given without its conserved first and last residue. The order of the fields is V gene, clone size, CDR3 protein. Not every row has a clone size; where given, it reads once, few, many or a size class.

v_gene: TRBV4-3
abundance: NA
CDR3aa: ASSLSPGTVYGYT

v_gene: TRBV20-1
abundance: few
CDR3aa: SARDPNRGQEQY

v_gene: TRBV9
abundance: few
CDR3aa: ASSVGGVYEQY

v_gene: TRBV28
abundance: NA
CDR3aa: ASSSPGGEDQPQH

v_gene: TRBV7-9
abundance: few
CDR3aa: ASSLVGSTGVGANVLT

v_gene: TRBV7-8
abundance: NA
CDR3aa: ASSLEVGQEYLSYEQY

v_gene: TRBV29-1
abundance: few
CDR3aa: SSGDGQETQY

v_gene: TRBV27
abundance: NA
CDR3aa: ASSFRLTSGEKPQY

v_gene: TRBV11-2
abundance: few
CDR3aa: ASKPWGRTSYGYT

v_gene: TRBV5-1
abundance: NA
CDR3aa: ASSLGDGGTEETQY

v_gene: TRBV20-1
abundance: NA
CDR3aa: SAQRHGGASETKY

v_gene: TRBV20-1
abundance: NA
CDR3aa: SARVRGVGEKLF

v_gene: TRBV12-3/TRBV12-4
abundance: NA
CDR3aa: ASSPLLGGDTEAF

v_gene: TRBV20-1
abundance: NA
CDR3aa: SAIPWGGGFEQY

v_gene: TRBV6-1
abundance: NA
CDR3aa: ASSRSGGYIQY

v_gene: TRBV12-3/TRBV12-4
abundance: NA
CDR3aa: ASSFIGAQGRREQF

v_gene: TRBV21-1
abundance: NA
CDR3aa: ASSISQDRDPISYGYT

v_gene: TRBV5-1
abundance: NA
CDR3aa: ASSLDGVQGELF

v_gene: TRBV7-9
abundance: NA
CDR3aa: ASSLGYRGDEQY

v_gene: TRBV5-5
abundance: few
CDR3aa: ASSQGDTYQPQH

v_gene: TRBV6-5
abundance: NA
CDR3aa: ASSTRGETQY

v_gene: TRBV7-3
abundance: few
CDR3aa: ASSPNTGEQY

v_gene: TRBV2
abundance: NA
CDR3aa: ASSYLGTEIYEQY

v_gene: TRBV20-1
abundance: NA
CDR3aa: SARGGGEANEQF

v_gene: TRBV5-1
abundance: NA
CDR3aa: ASSTGQSFSTDTQY

v_gene: TRBV6-5
abundance: many
CDR3aa: ASSYRGNQNIQY

v_gene: TRBV7-9
abundance: NA
CDR3aa: ASSLRKGTNNEQF

v_gene: TRBV7-2
abundance: NA
CDR3aa: ASSLATGRISYEQY

v_gene: TRBV10-3
abundance: many
CDR3aa: AINLGETYEQY

v_gene: TRBV27
abundance: few
CDR3aa: ASSWGPPGSYEQY

v_gene: TRBV20-1
abundance: NA
CDR3aa: SASSSGVTDTQY

v_gene: TRBV28
abundance: NA
CDR3aa: ASRSTGSSPYEQY

v_gene: TRBV20-1
abundance: NA
CDR3aa: SAIEELNQPQH

v_gene: TRBV30
abundance: NA
CDR3aa: AWSVPRGQSNEKLF

v_gene: TRBV20-1
abundance: few
CDR3aa: SARRTGLAKNIQY

v_gene: TRBV7-2
abundance: NA
CDR3aa: AGSFNRGRNYGYT

v_gene: TRBV7-2
abundance: few
CDR3aa: ASSLARGGRGGGVDTQY

v_gene: TRBV20-1
abundance: many
CDR3aa: SAPLDSNYGYT

v_gene: TRBV27
abundance: NA
CDR3aa: ASSIFGLAGGNSYNEQF

v_gene: TRBV6-5
abundance: NA
CDR3aa: ASSWRPNDSPLH

v_gene: TRBV4-1
abundance: few
CDR3aa: ASSHPTRGMRETQY

v_gene: TRBV7-9
abundance: NA
CDR3aa: ASSLGGQSQPQH

v_gene: TRBV7-9
abundance: NA
CDR3aa: ASMQPGTEETQY

v_gene: TRBV7-6
abundance: few
CDR3aa: ASSNPASGGGTDTQY

v_gene: TRBV9
abundance: NA
CDR3aa: ASSRGANRAYNSPLH

v_gene: TRBV5-5
abundance: few
CDR3aa: ASSYTGGNSYEQY

v_gene: TRBV20-1
abundance: NA
CDR3aa: SARGASPGGEKPQH

v_gene: TRBV7-2
abundance: NA
CDR3aa: ASSLWPIVQETQY

v_gene: TRBV4-1
abundance: few
CDR3aa: ASSQPSGGAYEQF

v_gene: TRBV28
abundance: few
CDR3aa: ASSWGPEGSYEQY

v_gene: TRBV4-2
abundance: few
CDR3aa: ASSPGQGAAGRQY